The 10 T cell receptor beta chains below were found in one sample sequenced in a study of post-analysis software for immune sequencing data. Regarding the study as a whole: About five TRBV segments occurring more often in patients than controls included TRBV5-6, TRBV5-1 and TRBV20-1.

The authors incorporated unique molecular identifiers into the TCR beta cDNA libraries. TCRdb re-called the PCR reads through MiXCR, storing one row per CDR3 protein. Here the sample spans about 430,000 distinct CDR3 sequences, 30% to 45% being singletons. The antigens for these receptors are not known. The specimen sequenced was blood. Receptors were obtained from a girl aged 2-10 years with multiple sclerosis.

The DNA for the CDR3 is TGTGCCAGCATCCTCGGGGGACCGATGAACTATGGCTACACCTTC. As protein: CASILGGPMNYGYTF. The rearrangement joins TRBV12-3 or TRBV12-4 to TRBJ1-2; tentatively, D is TRBD1 (5 bases). With 7 bases removed from V and 2 bases from J, the gap between germline ends came to 17 bases. CDR3 size: 15 residues.

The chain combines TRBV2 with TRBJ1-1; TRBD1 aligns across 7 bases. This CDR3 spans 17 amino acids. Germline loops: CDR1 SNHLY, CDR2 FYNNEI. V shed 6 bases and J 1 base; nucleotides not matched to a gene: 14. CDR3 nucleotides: TGTGCCAGCAGATCCCTCCGACAGGGCCCAGCGAACACTGAAGCTTTCTTT. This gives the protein CASRSLRQGPANTEAFF.

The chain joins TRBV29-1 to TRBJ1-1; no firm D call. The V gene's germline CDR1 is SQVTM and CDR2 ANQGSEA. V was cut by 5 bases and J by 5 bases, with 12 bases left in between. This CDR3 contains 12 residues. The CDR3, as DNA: TGCAGCGTTACCCCCCGGGGAACTGAAGCTTTCTTT. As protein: CSVTPRGTEAFF.

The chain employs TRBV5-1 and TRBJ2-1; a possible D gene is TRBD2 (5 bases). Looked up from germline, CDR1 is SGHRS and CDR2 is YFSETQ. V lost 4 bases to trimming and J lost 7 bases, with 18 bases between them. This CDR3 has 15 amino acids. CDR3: CASSPRGQVGNEQFF. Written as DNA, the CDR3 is TGCGCCAGCAGCCCCCGCGGGCAGGTCGGGAATGAGCAGTTCTTC.

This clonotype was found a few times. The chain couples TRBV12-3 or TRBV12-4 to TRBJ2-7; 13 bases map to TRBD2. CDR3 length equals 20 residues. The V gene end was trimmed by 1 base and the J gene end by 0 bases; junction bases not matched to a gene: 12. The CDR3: CASSLEFTSGREPYSYEQYF. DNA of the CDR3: TGTGCCAGCAGTTTAGAGTTCACTAGCGGGAGGGAACCCTACTCCTACGAGCAGTACTTC.

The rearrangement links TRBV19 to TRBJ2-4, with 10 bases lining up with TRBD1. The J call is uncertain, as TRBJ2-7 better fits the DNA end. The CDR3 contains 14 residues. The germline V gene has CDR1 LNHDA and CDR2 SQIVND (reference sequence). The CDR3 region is CASKRDRGTYEQYF. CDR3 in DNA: TGTGCCAGTAAGCGGGACAGGGGAACCTACGAGCAGTACTTC.

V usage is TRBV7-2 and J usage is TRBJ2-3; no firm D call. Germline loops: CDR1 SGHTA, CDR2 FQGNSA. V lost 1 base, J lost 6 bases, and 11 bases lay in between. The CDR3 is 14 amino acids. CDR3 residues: CASSLGQPRDTQYF. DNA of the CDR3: TGTGCCAGCAGCTTAGGGCAACCCAGGGATACGCAGTATTTT.

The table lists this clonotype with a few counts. The CDR3 protein is CASSLGPSSGRNEQFF. The CDR3, as DNA: TGTGCCAGCAGCTTAGGGCCCTCTAGCGGGAGGAATGAGCAGTTCTTC. This sequence joins TRBV7-3 and TRBJ2-1, with TRBD2 identical over 11 bases. V was clipped by 2 bases and J by 7 bases; unmatched bases: 7. Germline V gives CDR1 SGHTA, CDR2 FQGTGA. This CDR3 has 16 residues.

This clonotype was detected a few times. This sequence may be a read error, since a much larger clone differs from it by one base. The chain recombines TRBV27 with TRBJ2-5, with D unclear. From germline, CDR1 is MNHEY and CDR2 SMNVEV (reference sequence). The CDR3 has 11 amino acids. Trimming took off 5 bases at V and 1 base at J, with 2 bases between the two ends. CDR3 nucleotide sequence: TGTGCCAGCAGTGCCCAAGAGACCCAGTACTTC. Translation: CASSAQETQYF.

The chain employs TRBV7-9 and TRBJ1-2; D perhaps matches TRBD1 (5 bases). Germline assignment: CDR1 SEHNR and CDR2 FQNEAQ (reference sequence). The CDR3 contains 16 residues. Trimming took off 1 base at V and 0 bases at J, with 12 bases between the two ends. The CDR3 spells CASSLVGAVTNYGYTF. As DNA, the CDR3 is TGTGCCAGCAGCTTAGTCGGGGCGGTAACTAACTATGGCTACACCTTC. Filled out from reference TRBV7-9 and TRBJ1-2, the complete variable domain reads DTGVSQNPRHKITKRGQNVTFRCDPISEHNRLYWYRQTLGQGPEFLTYFQNEAQLEKSRLLSDRFSAERPKGSFSTLEIQRTEQGDSAMYLCASSLVGAVTNYGYTFGSGTRLTVV.